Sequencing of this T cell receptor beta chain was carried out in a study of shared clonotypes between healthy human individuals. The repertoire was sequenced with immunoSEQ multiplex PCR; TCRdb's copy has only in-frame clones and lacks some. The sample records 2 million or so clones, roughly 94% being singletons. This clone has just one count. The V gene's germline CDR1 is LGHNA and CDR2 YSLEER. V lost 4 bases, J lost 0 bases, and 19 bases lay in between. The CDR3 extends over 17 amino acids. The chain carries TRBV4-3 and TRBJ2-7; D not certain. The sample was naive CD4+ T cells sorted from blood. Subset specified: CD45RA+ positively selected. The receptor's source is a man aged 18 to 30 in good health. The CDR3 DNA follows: TGCGCCAGCAGCCTAAGTGGTCTAGAAGAATTCTCCTACGAGCAGTACTTC. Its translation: CASSLSGLEEFSYEQYF.